This TCR beta chain came from a study of neurological immune-mediated disorders. The cDNA came from 5'RACE, which used 10-nucleotide random UMIs. Each CDR3 protein is one row after TCRdb ran MiXCR on the 5' RACE reads. The repertoire holds under 80,000 distinct CDR3 sequences, with 3% to 5% as singletons. CDR1 and CDR2 (germline): WNHNN, SYGVQD (reference sequence). The V and J ends lost 4 bases and 0 bases respectively, with 13 bases between them. The CDR3 length is 16 residues. In its sample, this clonotype was seen many times. This chain connects TRBV10-1 to TRBJ1-3, with D possibly being TRBD1 (6 bases). The sequenced material came from PBMCs. This TCR came from a man in his thirties or forties with multiple sclerosis. In DNA, the CDR3 is TGCGCCAGCAGTGCTGGGGGCCTCTCCTCTGGAAACACCATATATTTT. It is translated as CASSAGGLSSGNTIYF.